These 9 T cell receptor beta chains were all obtained from the same sample, sequenced in a study of blood T cell repertoires in COVID-19. The repertoire was sequenced with immunoSEQ multiplex PCR; TCRdb's copy has only in-frame clones and lacks some. Among around 270,000 clones listed, more than 85% were seen once. Sequences were obtained from peripheral blood. The receptors shown here come from a person aged 18-29 years with COVID-19, enrolled during active disease.

This chain connects TRBV5-1 to TRBJ1-2, with D perhaps matching TRBD1 (6 bases). The CDR3 sequence is 14 residues long. Germline loops: CDR1 SGHRS, CDR2 YFSETQ. Deletions cut 0 bases from V and 5 bases from J, with 11 bases between. In DNA form, the CDR3 reads TGCGCCAGCAGCTTGGAGGGTCAGGGGTATGGCTACACCTTC. It yields the protein CASSLEGQGYGYTF.

The rearrangement joins TRBV24-1 to TRBJ2-5; TRBD2 is a possible D gene (7 bases). CDR1 and CDR2 (germline): KGHDR, SFDVKD. The length of the CDR3 is 15 residues. V shed 3 bases and J shed 4 bases, with 14 bases lying between them. For the CDR3, the DNA is TGTGCCACCAGTGATCCCCTAGGGGGGGGAGAGACCCAGTACTTC. Translated, it gives CATSDPLGGGETQYF.

This sequence joins TRBV29-1 and TRBJ2-4; 7 nucleotides align to TRBD2. Germline V gives CDR1 SQVTM, CDR2 ANQGSEA. The ends lost 3 bases at V and 6 bases at J; junction bases unmatched: 5. CDR3 size: 13 residues. CDR3 amino acids: CSVEFSGGNIQYF. The CDR3 DNA reads TGCAGCGTTGAGTTTTCGGGGGGAAACATTCAGTACTTC.

This CDR3 reads CASSLRTGSYTEAFF. The CDR3 nucleotides read TGTGCCAGCAGTTTGCGGACAGGGTCGTACACTGAAGCTTTCTTT. The chain couples TRBV27 to TRBJ1-1; 8 nucleotides agree with TRBD1. The CDR3 extends over 15 amino acids. J was trimmed by 3 bases and V by 3 bases; bases with no gene match: 6. Germline V gives CDR1 MNHEY, CDR2 SMNVEV (reference sequence).

The rearrangement uses TRBV11-3 and TRBJ2-1; 8 bases agree with TRBD1. J lost 4 bases, V lost 3 bases, and 8 bases had no gene match. In germline, CDR1 is SGHNT, CDR2 YENEEA. This CDR3 contains 16 residues. The chain's CDR3 is CASSLDGQGAYNEQFF. Here the CDR3 DNA reads TGTGCCAGCAGCTTGGACGGTCAGGGGGCTTACAATGAGCAGTTCTTC.

This rearrangement joins TRBV24-1 to TRBJ2-3, with 7 bases lining up with TRBD1. The germline V gene encodes CDR1 KGHDR and CDR2 SFDVKD. The CDR3 spans 16 residues. V dropped 3 bases and J dropped 3; count of bases not matched to a gene: 8. In nucleotides, the CDR3 is TGTGCCACCAGTGATCCCACAGGGGTAAGGACAGATACGCAGTATTTT. Encoded protein: CATSDPTGVRTDTQYF.

This clone came up once. This chain joins TRBV7-2 and TRBJ1-2, with D unclear. Germline V lookup: CDR1 SGHTA, CDR2 FQGNSA. The CDR3 contains 15 residues. V lost 0 bases and J lost 1, with 9 bases in between. This CDR3 is CASSLAVHGNYGYTF. CDR3 in DNA: TGTGCCAGCAGCTTAGCAGTTCACGGTAACTATGGCTACACCTTC.

The CDR3 nucleotides are TGTGCCACCAGTGATTGGACAGGGGATGAGACCCAGTACTTC. Its translation: CATSDWTGDETQYF. This rearrangement joins TRBV24-1 to TRBJ2-5, with TRBD1 matching over 9 bases. Germline V gives CDR1 KGHDR, CDR2 SFDVKD. V shed 2 bases and J 5 bases; nucleotides not matched to a gene: 2. The CDR3 extends over 14 amino acids.

The chain employs TRBV6-5 and TRBJ1-2; D unclear. The CDR3 runs to 13 residues. The germline V gene encodes CDR1 MNHEY and CDR2 SVGAGI. The V gene lost 9 bases and the J gene lost 6 bases, with 17 bases spanning the gap. CDR3 nucleotide sequence: TGTGCCAGTCAAAATCTCAGGCAGGATGGCTACACCTTC. This sequence encodes CASQNLRQDGYTF.